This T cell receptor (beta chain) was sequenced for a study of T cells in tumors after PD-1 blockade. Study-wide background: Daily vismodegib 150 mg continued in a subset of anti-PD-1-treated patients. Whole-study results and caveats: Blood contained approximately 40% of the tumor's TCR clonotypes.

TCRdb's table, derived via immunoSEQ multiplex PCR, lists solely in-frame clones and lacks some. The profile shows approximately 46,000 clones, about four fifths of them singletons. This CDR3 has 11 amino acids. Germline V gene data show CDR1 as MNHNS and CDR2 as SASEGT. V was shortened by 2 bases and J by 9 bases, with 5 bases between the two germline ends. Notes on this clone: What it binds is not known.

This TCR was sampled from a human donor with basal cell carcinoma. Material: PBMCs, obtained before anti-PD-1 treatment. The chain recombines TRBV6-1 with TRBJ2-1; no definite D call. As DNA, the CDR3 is TGTGCCAGCAGTGAATATGTTGAGCAGTTCTTC. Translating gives CASSEYVEQFF.